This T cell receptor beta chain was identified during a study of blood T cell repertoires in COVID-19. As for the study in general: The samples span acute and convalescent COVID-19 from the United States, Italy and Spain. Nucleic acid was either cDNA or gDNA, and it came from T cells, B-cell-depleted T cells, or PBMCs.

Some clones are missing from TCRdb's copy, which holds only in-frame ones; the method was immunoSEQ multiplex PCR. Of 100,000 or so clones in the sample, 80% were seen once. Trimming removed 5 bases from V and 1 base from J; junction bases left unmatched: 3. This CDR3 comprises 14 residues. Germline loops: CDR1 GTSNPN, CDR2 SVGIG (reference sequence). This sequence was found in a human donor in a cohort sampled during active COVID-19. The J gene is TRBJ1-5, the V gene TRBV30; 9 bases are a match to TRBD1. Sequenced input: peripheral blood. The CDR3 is CAWGGTGSNQPQHF. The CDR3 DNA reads TGTGCCTGGGGGGGGACAGGGAGCAATCAGCCCCAGCATTTT.